This TCR beta chain was sequenced during a study of beta chain features in type 1 diabetes. Study-level background: Cell yields, age and gender were similar between patients and healthy donors. All of the samples together had approximately 99 million sorted cells examined.

A single heparinised blood sample, averaging around 120 mL, was obtained per donor. CDR1 and CDR2 from the germline V gene are SGDLS and YYNGEE. The CDR3 is 14 residues long. V was cut by 0 bases and J by 6 bases, with 11 bases left in between. TCRB transcripts that were expressed got sequenced, as all of the isolated RNA had been reverse transcribed. Clones were read by immunoSEQ multiplex PCR, and TCRdb kept only the in-frame ones, dropping some. The sample lists approximately 340,000 clones, around 15% occurring once. The source is a woman between 18 and 29 years old in good health. Sequenced input: naive CD4+ T cells from blood. The rearrangement uses TRBV9 and TRBJ2-3; D is uncertain. The CDR3 region has the DNA TGTGCCAGCAGCGTAGGACATCCTGGGGATACGCAGTATTTT. The encoded protein is CASSVGHPGDTQYF.